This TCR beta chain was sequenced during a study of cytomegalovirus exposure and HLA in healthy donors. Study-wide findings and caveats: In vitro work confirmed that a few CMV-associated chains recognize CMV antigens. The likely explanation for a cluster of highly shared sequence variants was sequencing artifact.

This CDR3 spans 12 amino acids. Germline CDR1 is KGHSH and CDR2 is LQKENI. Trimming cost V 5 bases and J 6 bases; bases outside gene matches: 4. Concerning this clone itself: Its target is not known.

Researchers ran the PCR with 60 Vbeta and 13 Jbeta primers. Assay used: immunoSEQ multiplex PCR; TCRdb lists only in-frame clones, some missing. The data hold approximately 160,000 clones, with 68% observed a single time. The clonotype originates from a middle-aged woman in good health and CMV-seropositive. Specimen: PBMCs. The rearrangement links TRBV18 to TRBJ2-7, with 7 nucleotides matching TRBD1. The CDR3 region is CASSLDRAEQYF. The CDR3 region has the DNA TGTGCCAGCTCATTAGACAGGGCCGAGCAGTACTTC.